This is a list of T cell receptor beta chains from one sample in a study of T cells in tuberculosis. Sequencing was performed with immunoSEQ multiplex PCR; in TCRdb, only in-frame clones are kept and a portion is missing. This sample has under 50,000 clones, with 94% found just once. The sequenced sample was PBMCs, obtained at tuberculosis diagnosis. The receptors shown here come from an adult with tuberculosis. Each CDR3 is given with its conserved first and last residue. The D gene is left open where the match is weak. Rows give clone size only sometimes, using once, few, many, or a class for an expanded clone.

clone_size	d_call	j_call	v_call	cdr3_aa	cdr3_nt
-	-	TRBJ2-2	TRBV5-1	CASSSSGNTGELFF	TGCGCCAGCAGCTCGTCAGGGAACACCGGGGAGCTGTTTTTT
-	-	TRBJ2-1	TRBV2	CASKTHAQGNEQFF	TGTGCCAGCAAAACCCACGCGCAGGGAAATGAGCAGTTCTTC
once	-	TRBJ1-1	TRBV18	CASSPRGTLAHTEAFF	TGTGCCAGCTCACCACGAGGCACGCTGGCCCACACTGAAGCTTTCTTT
-	-	TRBJ1-2	TRBV28	CASSLAGASYGYTF	TGTGCCAGCAGTTTAGCAGGGGCCAGCTATGGCTACACCTTC
-	-	TRBJ1-2	TRBV18	CASSTTGPPLGYGYTF	TGTGCCAGCTCAACGACAGGCCCCCCGCTGGGCTATGGCTACACCTTC
-	-	TRBJ2-3	TRBV29-1	CSVEQGFTDTQYF	TGCAGCGTTGAACAGGGTTTCACAGATACGCAGTATTTT
-	-	TRBJ1-2	TRBV4-1	CASSQDYGGYTF	TGCGCCAGCAGCCAAGATTATGGCGGCTACACCTTC
-	TRBD1	TRBJ2-7	TRBV18	CASSPPKPPGQGAYEQYF	TGTGCCAGCTCACCCCCAAAACCCCCGGGACAGGGTGCCTACGAGCAGTACTTC
-	TRBD1	TRBJ2-2	TRBV11-2	CASSLVQGATGELFF	TGTGCCAGCAGCTTAGTTCAGGGGGCAACGGGGGAGCTGTTTTTT
-	-	TRBJ1-3	TRBV4-3	CASSQGHSSGNTIYF	TGCGCCAGCAGCCAAGGGCATTCGTCTGGAAACACCATATATTTT